This T cell receptor (beta chain) was found in a study of T cells in Graves' hyperthyroidism and ophthalmopathy. Study-level results: Among thyroid clonotypes expanded above 0.001, most also appeared in blood.

RNA transcripts served as the template for amplifying TCR beta CDR3 regions. HTBI primers were the set used in a first-round RT-PCR of the TCR CDR3. TCRdb fed the multiplex PCR reads into MiXCR, producing one record per CDR3 protein. The sample consists of around 450,000 distinct CDR3 sequences, roughly 14% of them appearing once. In its sample, this clonotype was seen many times. Its antigen is as yet unknown. This CDR3 is built from 14 residues. Per germline, CDR1 ENHRY and CDR2 SYGVKD. V was cut by 0 bases and J by 3 bases, with 9 bases left in between. This TCR came from a woman aged 18-29 years with Graves' hyperthyroidism. This chain uses TRBV10-3 with TRBJ2-7, with TRBD1 as a possible D gene (6 bases). The sample was blood. CDR3: CAISESQGIYEQYF. The CDR3 DNA reads as TGTGCCATCAGTGAGTCGCAGGGGATCTACGAGCAGTACTTC.